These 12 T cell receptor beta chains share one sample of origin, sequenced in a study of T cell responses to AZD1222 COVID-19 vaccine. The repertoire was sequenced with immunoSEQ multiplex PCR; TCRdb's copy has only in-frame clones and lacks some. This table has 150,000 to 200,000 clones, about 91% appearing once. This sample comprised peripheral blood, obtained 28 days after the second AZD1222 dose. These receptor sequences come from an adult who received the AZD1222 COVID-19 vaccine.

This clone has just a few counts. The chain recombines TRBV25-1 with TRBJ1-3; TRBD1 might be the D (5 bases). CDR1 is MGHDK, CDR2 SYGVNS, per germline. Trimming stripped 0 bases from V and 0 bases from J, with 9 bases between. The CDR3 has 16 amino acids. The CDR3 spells CASSEYWGFSGNTIYF. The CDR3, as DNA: TGTGCCAGCAGTGAATATTGGGGGTTCTCTGGAAACACCATATATTTT.

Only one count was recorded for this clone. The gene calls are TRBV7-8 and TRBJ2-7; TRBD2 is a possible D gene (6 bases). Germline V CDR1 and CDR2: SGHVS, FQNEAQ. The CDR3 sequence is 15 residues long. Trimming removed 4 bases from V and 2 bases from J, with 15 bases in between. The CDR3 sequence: CASSSRGTVTYEQYF. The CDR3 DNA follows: TGTGCCAGCAGCTCTCGCGGGACGGTTACCTACGAGCAGTACTTC.

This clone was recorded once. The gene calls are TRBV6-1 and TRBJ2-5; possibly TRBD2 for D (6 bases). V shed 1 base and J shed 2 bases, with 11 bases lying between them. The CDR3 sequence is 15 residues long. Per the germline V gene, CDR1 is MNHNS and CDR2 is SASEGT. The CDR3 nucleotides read TGTGCCAGCAGTGAAGGCGGGACGGTTCAAGAGACCCAGTACTTC. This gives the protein CASSEGGTVQETQYF.

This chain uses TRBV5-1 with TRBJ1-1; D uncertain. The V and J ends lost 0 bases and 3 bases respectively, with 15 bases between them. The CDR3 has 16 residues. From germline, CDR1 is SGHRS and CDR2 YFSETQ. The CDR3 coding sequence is TGCGCCAGCAGCTTGGTCGTTTCGAGTCCGGACACTGAAGCTTTCTTT. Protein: CASSLVVSSPDTEAFF.

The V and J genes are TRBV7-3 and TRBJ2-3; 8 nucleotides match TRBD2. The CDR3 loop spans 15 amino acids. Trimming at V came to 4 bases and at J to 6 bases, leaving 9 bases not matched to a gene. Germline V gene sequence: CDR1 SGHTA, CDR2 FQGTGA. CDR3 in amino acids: CASSSQAGAPDTQYF. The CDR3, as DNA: TGTGCCAGCAGCTCTCAAGCGGGAGCGCCCGATACGCAGTATTTT.

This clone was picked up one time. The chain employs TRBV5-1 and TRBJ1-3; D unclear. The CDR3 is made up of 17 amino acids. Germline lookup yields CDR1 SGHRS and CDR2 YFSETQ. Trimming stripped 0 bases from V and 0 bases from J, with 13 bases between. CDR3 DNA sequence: TGCGCCAGCAGCTTGGCCCCTTTAACTGACTCTGGAAACACCATATATTTT. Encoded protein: CASSLAPLTDSGNTIYF.

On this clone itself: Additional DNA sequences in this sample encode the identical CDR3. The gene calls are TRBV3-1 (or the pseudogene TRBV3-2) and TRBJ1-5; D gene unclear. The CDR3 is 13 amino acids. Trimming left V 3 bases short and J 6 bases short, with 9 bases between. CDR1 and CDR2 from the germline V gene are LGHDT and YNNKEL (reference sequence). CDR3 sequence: CASSQGVSQPQHF. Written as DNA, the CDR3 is TGTGCCAGCAGCCAGGGAGTCTCTCAGCCCCAGCATTTT.

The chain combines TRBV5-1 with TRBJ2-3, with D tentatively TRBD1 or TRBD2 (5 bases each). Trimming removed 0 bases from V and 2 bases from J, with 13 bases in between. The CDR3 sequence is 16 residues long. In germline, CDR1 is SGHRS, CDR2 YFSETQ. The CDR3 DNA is TGCGCCAGCAGCTTGGGAGGGGACCTCTACACAGATACGCAGTATTTT. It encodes CASSLGGDLYTDTQYF.

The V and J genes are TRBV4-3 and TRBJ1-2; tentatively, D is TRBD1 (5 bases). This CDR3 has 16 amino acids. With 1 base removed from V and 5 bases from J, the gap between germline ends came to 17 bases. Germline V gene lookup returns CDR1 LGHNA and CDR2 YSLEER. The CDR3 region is CASSQVEGTGRYGYTF. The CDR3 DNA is TGCGCCAGCAGCCAAGTAGAGGGCACGGGGCGATATGGCTACACCTTC.

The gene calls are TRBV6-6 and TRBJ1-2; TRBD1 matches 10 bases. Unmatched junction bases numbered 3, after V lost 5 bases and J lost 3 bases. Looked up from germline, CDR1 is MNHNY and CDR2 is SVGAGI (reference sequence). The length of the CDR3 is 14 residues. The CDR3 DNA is TGTGCCAGCAGTGGGACAGGGGCCGACTATGGCTACACCTTC. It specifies CASSGTGADYGYTF.

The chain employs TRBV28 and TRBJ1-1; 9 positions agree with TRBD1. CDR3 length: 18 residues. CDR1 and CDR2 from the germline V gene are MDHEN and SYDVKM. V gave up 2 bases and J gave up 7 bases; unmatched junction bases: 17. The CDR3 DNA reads TGTGCCAGCAGTTTAAGAACCGGGACAGGGTTGTCTAGGCATGAAGCTTTCTTT. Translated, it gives CASSLRTGTGLSRHEAFF.

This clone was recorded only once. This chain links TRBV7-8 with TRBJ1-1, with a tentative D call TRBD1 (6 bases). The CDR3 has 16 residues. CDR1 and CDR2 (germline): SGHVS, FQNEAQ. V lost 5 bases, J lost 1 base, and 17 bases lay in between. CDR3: CASSPEGGGQNTEAFF. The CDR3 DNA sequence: TGTGCCAGCAGCCCAGAGGGGGGAGGGCAGAACACTGAAGCTTTCTTT.